This TCR beta chain was sequenced for a study of beta chain features in type 1 diabetes. V gave up 4 bases and J gave up 1 base; unmatched junction bases: 3. The CDR3 runs 14 residues. Germline V gives CDR1 MNHEY, CDR2 SMNVEV (reference sequence). As for this clone: Antigen specificity is unknown.

Study observations and caveats: Shortening that was moderate but significant affected the TCRB CDR3s of Type 1 diabetes patients in all four CD4+ subsets.

Every bit of the isolated RNA underwent reverse transcription, so sequencing read expressed TCRB transcripts. Some clones are missing from TCRdb's copy, which holds only in-frame ones; the method was immunoSEQ multiplex PCR. Seen here are roughly 300,000 clones, around 9% observed once, and the top ten hold approximately 1%. The rearrangement uses TRBV27 and TRBJ2-5, with 7 nucleotides matching TRBD1. The sequenced sample consisted of central memory CD4+ T cells from blood. The sequence derives from a man aged 25-45 years with type 1 diabetes. The CDR3, as DNA: TGTGCCAGCAGTTCCAACAGGGGCCAAGAGACCCAGTACTTC. Protein: CASSSNRGQETQYF.